This note documents a single TCR beta chain sequence. Since a much larger clone is just one base distant, this may be a read error. TCRdb re-derived calls from the RT-PCR reads in MiXCR, one entry per CDR3 protein. The table lists about 620,000 distinct CDR3 sequences, around 11% of them singletons. The entry originates in a study of response to subunit inactivated influenza vaccine. The same data also contributed to another study, on T cells expressing NK-cell markers. As reported in that work: 5'RACE template switching with UMIs generated TCR beta cDNA.

The sample in question was PBMCs from blood, obtained on the day of vaccination. The source of this sequence is a man aged 45-65 years who received an inactivated influenza vaccine.

The DNA of the CDR3 is TGTGCCAGCAGTTTTAATCCCTACGAGCAGTACTTC. Translation gives CASSFNPYEQYF. The J gene is TRBJ2-7, the V gene TRBV6-2 or TRBV6-3, with D uncertain. V gave up 4 bases and J gave up 2 bases, with 6 bases separating them. This CDR3 spans 12 amino acids. CDR1 and CDR2 from the germline V gene are MNHEY and SVGEGT.